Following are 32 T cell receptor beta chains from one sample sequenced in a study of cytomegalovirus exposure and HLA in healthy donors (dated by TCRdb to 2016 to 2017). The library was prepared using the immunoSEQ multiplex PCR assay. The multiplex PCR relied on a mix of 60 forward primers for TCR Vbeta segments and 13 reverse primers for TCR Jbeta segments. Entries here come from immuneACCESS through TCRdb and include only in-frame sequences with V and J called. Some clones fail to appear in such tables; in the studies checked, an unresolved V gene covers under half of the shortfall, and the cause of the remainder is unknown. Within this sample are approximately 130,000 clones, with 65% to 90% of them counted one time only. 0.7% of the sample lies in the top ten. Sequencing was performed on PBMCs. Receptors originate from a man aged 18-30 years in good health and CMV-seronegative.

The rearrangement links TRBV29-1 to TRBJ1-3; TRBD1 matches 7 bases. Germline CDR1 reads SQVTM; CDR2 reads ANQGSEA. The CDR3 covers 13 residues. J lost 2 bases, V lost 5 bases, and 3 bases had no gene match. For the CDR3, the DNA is TGCAGCGTTAGAACAGGGGCTGGAAACACCATATATTTT. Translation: CSVRTGAGNTIYF.

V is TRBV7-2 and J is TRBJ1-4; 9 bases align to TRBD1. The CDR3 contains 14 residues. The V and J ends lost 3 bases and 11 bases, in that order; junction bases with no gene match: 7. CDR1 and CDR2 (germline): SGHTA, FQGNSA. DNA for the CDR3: TGTGCCAGCAGCTTGGAGGGACAGGGACGGAAACTGTTTTTT. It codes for CASSLEGQGRKLFF.

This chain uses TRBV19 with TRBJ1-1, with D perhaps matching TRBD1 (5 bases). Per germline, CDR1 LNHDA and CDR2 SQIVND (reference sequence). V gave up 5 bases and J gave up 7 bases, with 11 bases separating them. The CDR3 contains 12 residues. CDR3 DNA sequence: TGTGCCAGTAGTCACCGACAGCTTGAAGCTTTCTTT. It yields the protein CASSHRQLEAFF.

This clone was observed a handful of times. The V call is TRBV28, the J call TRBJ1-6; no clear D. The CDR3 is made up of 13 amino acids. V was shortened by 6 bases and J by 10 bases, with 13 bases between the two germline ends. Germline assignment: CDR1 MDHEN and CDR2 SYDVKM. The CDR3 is CASSPSGRSPLHF. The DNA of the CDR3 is TGTGCCAGCAGCCCCTCCGGGAGATCACCCCTCCACTTT.

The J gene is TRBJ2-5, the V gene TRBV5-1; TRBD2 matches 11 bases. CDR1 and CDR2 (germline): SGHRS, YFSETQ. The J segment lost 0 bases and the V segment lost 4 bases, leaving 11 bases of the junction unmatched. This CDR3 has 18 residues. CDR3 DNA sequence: TGCGCCAGCAGCCAGACATTCTTAGCGGGGGGGAACCAAGAGACCCAGTACTTC. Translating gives CASSQTFLAGGNQETQYF.

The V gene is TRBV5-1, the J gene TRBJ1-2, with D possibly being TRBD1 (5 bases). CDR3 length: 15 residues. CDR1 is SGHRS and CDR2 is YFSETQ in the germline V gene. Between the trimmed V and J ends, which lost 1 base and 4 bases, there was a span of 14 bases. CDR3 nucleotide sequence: TGCGCCAGCAGCTTGTATCAGGGAATCCCCTATGGCTACACCTTC. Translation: CASSLYQGIPYGYTF.

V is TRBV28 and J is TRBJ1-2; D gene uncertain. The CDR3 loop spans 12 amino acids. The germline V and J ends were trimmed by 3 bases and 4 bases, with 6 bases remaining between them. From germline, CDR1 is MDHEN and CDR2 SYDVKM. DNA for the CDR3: TGTGCCAGCAGTTTCCCCATCTATGGCTACACCTTC. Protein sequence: CASSFPIYGYTF.

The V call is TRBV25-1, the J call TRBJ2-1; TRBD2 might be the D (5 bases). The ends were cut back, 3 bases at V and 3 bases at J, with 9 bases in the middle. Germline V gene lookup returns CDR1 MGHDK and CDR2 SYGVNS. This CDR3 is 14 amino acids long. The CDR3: CASSDGGVYNEQFF. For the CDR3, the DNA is TGTGCCAGCAGTGATGGAGGAGTCTACAATGAGCAGTTCTTC.

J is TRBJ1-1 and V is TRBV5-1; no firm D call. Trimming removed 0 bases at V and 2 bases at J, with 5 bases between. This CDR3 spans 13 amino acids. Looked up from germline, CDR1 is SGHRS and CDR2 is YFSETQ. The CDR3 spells CASSLGTNTEAFF. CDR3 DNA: TGCGCCAGCAGCTTGGGCACTAACACTGAAGCTTTCTTT.

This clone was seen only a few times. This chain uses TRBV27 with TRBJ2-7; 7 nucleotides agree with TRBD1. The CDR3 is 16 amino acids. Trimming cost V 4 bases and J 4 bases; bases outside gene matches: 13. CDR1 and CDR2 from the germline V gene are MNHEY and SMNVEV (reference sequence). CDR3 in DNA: TGTGCCAGCAGTTCCCTCATCCAGACAGGGCGTTACGAGCAGTACTTC. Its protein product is CASSSLIQTGRYEQYF.

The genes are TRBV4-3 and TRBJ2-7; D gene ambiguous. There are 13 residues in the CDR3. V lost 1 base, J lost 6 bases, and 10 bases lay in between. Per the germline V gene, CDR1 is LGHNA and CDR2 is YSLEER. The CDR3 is CASSQAPRSEQYF. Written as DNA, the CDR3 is TGCGCCAGCAGCCAAGCCCCTAGGAGCGAGCAGTACTTC.

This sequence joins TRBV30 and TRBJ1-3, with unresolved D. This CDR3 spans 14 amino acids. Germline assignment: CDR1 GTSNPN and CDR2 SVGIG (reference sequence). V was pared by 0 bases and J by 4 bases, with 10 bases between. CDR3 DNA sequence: TGTGCCTGGAGTGTACTAGTGGGAGGAAACACCATATATTTT. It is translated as CAWSVLVGGNTIYF.

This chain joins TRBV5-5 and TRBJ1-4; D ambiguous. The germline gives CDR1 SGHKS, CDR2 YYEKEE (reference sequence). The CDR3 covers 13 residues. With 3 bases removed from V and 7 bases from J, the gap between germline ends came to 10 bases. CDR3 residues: CASSSGIGEKLFF. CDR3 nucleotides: TGTGCCAGCAGCTCTGGTATCGGTGAAAAACTGTTTTTT. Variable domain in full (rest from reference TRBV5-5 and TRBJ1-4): DAGVTQSPTHLIKTRGQQVTLRCSPISGHKSVSWYQQVLGQGPQFIFQYYEKEERGRGNFPDRFSARQFPNYSSELNVNALLLGDSALYLCASSSGIGEKLFFGSGTQLSVL.

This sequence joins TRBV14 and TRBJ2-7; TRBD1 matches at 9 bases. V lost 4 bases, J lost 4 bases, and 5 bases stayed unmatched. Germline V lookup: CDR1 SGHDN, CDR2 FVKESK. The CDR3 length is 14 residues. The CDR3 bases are TGTGCCAGCAGCCCCGAGGACAGGGGATACGAGCAGTACTTC. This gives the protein CASSPEDRGYEQYF.

For the CDR3, the DNA is TGTGCCAGCAGCTTAGCCCGTCGAAACACCATATATTTT. Translated, it gives CASSLARRNTIYF. V is TRBV7-8 and J is TRBJ1-3; D remains unclear. The CDR3 totals 13 residues. The germline V gene encodes CDR1 SGHVS and CDR2 FQNEAQ. Deletions cut 0 bases from V and 5 bases from J, with 5 bases between.

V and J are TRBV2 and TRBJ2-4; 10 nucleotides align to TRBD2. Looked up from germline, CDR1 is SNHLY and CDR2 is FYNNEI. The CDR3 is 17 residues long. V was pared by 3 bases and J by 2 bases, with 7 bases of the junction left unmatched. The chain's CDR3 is CASSDPSGGITKNIQYF. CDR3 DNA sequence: TGTGCCAGCAGTGACCCTAGCGGGGGAATCACCAAAAACATTCAGTACTTC.

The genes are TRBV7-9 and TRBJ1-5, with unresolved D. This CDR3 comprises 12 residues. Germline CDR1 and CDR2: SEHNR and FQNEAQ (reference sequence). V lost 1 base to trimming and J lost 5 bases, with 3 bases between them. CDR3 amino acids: CASSLVDQPQHF. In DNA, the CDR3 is TGTGCCAGCAGCTTAGTCGATCAGCCCCAGCATTTT. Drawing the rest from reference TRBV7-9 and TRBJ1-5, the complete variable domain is DTGVSQNPRHKITKRGQNVTFRCDPISEHNRLYWYRQTLGQGPEFLTYFQNEAQLEKSRLLSDRFSAERPKGSFSTLEIQRTEQGDSAMYLCASSLVDQPQHFGDGTRLSIL.

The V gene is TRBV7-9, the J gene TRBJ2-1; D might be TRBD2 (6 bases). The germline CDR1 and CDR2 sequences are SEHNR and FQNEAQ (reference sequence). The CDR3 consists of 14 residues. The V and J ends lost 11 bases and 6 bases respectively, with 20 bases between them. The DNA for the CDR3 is TGTGCCTGTTCGGGAGAGCGACGCCCCAATGAGCAGTTCTTC. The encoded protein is CACSGERRPNEQFF. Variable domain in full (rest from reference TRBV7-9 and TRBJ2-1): DTGVSQNPRHKITKRGQNVTFRCDPISEHNRLYWYRQTLGQGPEFLTYFQNEAQLEKSRLLSDRFSAERPKGSFSTLEIQRTEQGDSAMYLCACSGERRPNEQFFGPGTRLTVL.

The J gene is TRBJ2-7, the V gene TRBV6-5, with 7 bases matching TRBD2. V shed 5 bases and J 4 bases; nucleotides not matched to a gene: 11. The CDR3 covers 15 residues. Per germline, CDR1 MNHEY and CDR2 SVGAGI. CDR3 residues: CASSPPGRVEYEQYF. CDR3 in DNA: TGTGCCAGCAGTCCACCGGGGAGGGTGGAGTACGAGCAGTACTTC.

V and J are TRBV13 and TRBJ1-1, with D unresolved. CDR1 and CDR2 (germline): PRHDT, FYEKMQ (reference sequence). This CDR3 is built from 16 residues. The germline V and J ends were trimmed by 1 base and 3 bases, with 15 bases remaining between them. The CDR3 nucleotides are TGTGCCAGCAGCTTAGTCCGTCGAGGGCACCACACTGAAGCTTTCTTT. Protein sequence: CASSLVRRGHHTEAFF.

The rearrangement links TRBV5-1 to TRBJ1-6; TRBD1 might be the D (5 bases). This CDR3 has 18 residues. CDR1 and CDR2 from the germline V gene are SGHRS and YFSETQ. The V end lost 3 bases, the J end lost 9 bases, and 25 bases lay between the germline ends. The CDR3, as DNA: TGCGCCAGCAGCTCGACCGATTATGACCAGGGAGGTCGTTCACCCCTCCACTTT. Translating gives CASSSTDYDQGGRSPLHF.

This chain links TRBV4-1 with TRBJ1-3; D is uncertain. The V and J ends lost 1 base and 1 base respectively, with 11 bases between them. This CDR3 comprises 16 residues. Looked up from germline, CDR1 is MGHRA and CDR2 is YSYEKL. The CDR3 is CASSQVRGKSGNTIYF. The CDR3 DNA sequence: TGCGCCAGCAGCCAAGTTCGCGGGAAATCTGGAAACACCATATATTTT.

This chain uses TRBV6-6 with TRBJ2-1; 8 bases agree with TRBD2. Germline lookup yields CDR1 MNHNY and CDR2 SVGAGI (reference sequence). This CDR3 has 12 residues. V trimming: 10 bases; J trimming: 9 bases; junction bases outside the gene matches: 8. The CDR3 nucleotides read TGTGCCACCTACCTTCGGGGGGGTGAGCAGTTCTTC. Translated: CATYLRGGEQFF.

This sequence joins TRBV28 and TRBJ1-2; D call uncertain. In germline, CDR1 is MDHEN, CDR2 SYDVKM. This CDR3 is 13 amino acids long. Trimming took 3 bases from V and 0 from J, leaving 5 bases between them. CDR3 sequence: CASSLGPNYGYTF. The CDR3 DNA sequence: TGTGCCAGCAGTTTGGGCCCTAACTATGGCTACACCTTC.

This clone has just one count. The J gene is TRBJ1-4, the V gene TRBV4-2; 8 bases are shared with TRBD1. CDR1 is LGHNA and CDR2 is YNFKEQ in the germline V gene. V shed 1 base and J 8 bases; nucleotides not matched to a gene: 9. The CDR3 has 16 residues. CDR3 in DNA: TGTGCCAGCAGCCAAGCCCTCGGGACAGGTCTGGAAAAACTGTTTTTT. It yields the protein CASSQALGTGLEKLFF.

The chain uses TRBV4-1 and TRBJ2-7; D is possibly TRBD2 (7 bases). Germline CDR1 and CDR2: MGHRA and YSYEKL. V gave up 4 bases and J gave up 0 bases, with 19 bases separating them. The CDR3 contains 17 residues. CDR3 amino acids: CASSRQWGGDSSYEQYF. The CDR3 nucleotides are TGCGCCAGCAGCCGCCAGTGGGGGGGCGATAGCTCCTACGAGCAGTACTTC.

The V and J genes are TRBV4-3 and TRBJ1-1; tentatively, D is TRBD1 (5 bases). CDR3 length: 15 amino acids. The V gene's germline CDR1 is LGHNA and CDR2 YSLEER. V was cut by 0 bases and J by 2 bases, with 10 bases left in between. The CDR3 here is CASSQDPGFNTEAFF. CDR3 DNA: TGCGCCAGCAGCCAAGACCCAGGGTTTAACACTGAAGCTTTCTTT.

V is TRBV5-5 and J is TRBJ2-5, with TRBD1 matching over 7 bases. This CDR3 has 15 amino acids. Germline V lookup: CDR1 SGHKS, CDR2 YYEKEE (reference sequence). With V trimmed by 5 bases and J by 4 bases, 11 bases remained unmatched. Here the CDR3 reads CASRYPGTAVETQYF. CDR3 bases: TGTGCCAGCAGATATCCCGGGACAGCGGTAGAGACCCAGTACTTC.

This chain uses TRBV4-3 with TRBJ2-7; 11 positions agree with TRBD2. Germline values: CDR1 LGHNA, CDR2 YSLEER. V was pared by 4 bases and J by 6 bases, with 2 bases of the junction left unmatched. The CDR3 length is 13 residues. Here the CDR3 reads CASSPLAGGEQYF. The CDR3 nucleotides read TGCGCCAGCAGCCCGCTAGCGGGGGGCGAGCAGTACTTC.

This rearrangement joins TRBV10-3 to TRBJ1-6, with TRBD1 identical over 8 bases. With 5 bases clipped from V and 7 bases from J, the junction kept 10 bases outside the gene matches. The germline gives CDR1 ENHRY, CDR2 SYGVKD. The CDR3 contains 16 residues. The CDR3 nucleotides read TGTGCCATCAGTATAACAGGGGGTCTTTGGAATTCACCCCTCCACTTT. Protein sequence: CAISITGGLWNSPLHF.

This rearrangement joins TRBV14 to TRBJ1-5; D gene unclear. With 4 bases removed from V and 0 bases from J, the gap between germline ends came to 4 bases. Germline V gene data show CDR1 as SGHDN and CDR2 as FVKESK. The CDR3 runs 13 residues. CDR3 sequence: CASSLYSNQPQHF. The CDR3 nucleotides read TGTGCCAGCAGCCTTTATAGCAATCAGCCCCAGCATTTT.

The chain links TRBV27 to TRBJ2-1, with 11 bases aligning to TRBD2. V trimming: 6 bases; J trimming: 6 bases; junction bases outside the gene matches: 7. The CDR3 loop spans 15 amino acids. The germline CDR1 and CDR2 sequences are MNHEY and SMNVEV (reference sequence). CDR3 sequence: CASSVAGGRINEQFF. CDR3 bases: TGTGCCAGCAGCGTAGCGGGGGGGCGTATCAATGAGCAGTTCTTC.